This TCR beta chain was recovered during a study of blood T cell repertoires in COVID-19 (dated by TCRdb to the early 2020s). With respect to the entire study: The collaborator samples originated in the United States, Italy and Spain and spanned the acute and convalescent phases of COVID-19. The repertoires were released in a freely available public database meant as a resource for research on the immune response to SARS-CoV-2. The material from the prospective study consisted of cDNA or gDNA derived from T cells, B-cell-depleted T cells, or PBMCs. Nearly every sample came with metadata listing a de-identified subject ID, COVID-19 status, age in years and sex. The dataset comprised deeply sampled blood TCRbeta repertoires from subjects exposed to, actively infected with, or recovered from COVID-19. Samples were obtained from the ongoing ImmuneRACE study (first 160 participants) and from some 1,200 subjects provided by 6 global collaborators. Where available, HLA class I and class II types were obtained from metadata supplied by the sample provider rather than from assay-based typing.

From the germline V gene, CDR1 is LGHNA and CDR2 is YNFKEQ. The CDR3 holds 14 amino acids from the cysteine to the phenylalanine. The sequence is cut down to CDR3 DNA, 42 bases in frame from base 1. The V and J ends are trimmed by 0 bases and 7 bases, leaving 12 bases between them. TCRbeta CDR3 regions were amplified from genomic DNA by means of the immunoSEQ Assay, a bias-controlled multiplex PCR. The paper's processing steps were these. The number of nucleated cells in each sample was estimated by amplification of reference gene primers within the assay. To quantify the absolute abundance of each unique TCRbeta CDR3 rearrangement, sequence reads were collapsed and filtered. For each sample, productive Simpson clonality was calculated as the square root of Simpson's diversity index over productive rearrangements. TCRdb carries this immuneACCESS record with in-frame sequences only. Its versions omit some clonotypes, under half of them owing to an unresolved V gene in the studies checked, with the rest unexplained. That table furnishes V, J and clone size, whereas the DNA furnished D and trimming. This sample holds about 190,000 clones; around 80% were observed only once. 17% of the sample comes from the top ten.

The full study reports these points: How much clinical and demographic metadata was included differed by source and by participant, and the metadata was provided uncurated.

To note about this clone: Its antigen is currently not known. No much larger clone exists at a distance of one base, and base qualities are not known.

Participants in the prospective study were enrolled through a virtual design, were aged about 18 to 100 years, and lived in roughly 24 United States geographic areas. In the prospective study, cohorts were assigned on the basis of participant-reported clinical history obtained from a screening survey and a study questionnaire. In the prospective study, mobile phlebotomists collected whole blood, serum and a nasopharyngeal or oropharyngeal swab from each participant. Over an approximately 2-month period, participants in the prospective study had the option of providing additional blood draws and questionnaires. Before DNA extraction, prospective study blood samples were shipped either frozen or at room temperature.

This receptor was obtained from a woman aged 45-60 years with acute COVID-19. Sequencing was done on a sample of PBMCs or T cells enriched from blood (not recorded which). The receptor chain draws on TRBV4-2 and TRBJ1-2; no D gene is confidently identified. The CDR3 reads CASSQDLRGPGYTF. The bases are TGTGCCAGCAGCCAAGATCTTCGGGGTCCTGGCTACACCTTC.